One and the same sample provided the 6 T cell receptor beta chains below, sequenced in a study of blood T cell repertoires in COVID-19. Here immunoSEQ multiplex PCR was the method, and the copy in TCRdb shows in-frame clones only, minus some. The sample has approximately 9,000 clones, around 80% seen once; the top ten hold 10% to 13%. The sample consisted of peripheral blood. The source is a human donor in a cohort sampled during active COVID-19.

This rearrangement joins TRBV2 to TRBJ2-2; possible D gene TRBD2, 5 bases. The V gene lost 2 bases and the J gene lost 5 bases, with 12 bases spanning the gap. The CDR3 extends over 15 amino acids. CDR1 is SNHLY, CDR2 FYNNEI, per germline. The CDR3 is CASSERWSGTGELFF. The CDR3, as DNA: TGTGCCAGCAGTGAAAGGTGGTCGGGAACCGGGGAGCTGTTTTTT.

This clone appeared a few times. V is TRBV4-1 and J is TRBJ2-1, with 8 bases aligning to TRBD2. Germline V gives CDR1 MGHRA, CDR2 YSYEKL. V lost 4 bases to trimming and J lost 4 bases; unmatched junction nucleotides: 6. The CDR3 length is 15 residues. CDR3 nucleotide sequence: TGCGCCAGCAGCCGGTCGGGGGGGGCTTACAATGAGCAGTTCTTC. Amino acid sequence: CASSRSGGAYNEQFF.

V gene TRBV28 combines with J gene TRBJ2-7; TRBD1 matches at 7 bases. With V trimmed by 7 bases and J by 0 bases, 12 bases remained unmatched. Germline V gene data show CDR1 as MDHEN and CDR2 as SYDVKM. The CDR3 loop spans 16 amino acids. The chain's CDR3 is CASTGGDRASSYEQYF. In nucleotides, the CDR3 is TGTGCCAGCACTGGGGGAGACAGGGCGAGCTCCTACGAGCAGTACTTC.

This clone was seen a single time. The CDR3 sequence: CATSRGGQGHNEQFF. The CDR3 nucleotides are TGTGCCACCAGCAGAGGGGGCCAGGGCCACAATGAGCAGTTCTTC. V and J are TRBV15 and TRBJ2-1; D is possibly TRBD1 (5 bases). Per the germline V gene, CDR1 is LNHNV and CDR2 is YYDKDF (reference sequence). Trimming stripped 1 base from V and 5 bases from J, with 12 bases between. This CDR3 is 15 amino acids long.

In its sample, this clone was seen a few times. The chain employs TRBV7-8 and TRBJ2-1, with a weak D call TRBD2 (5 bases). CDR1 SGHVS and CDR2 FQNEAQ come from the germline V gene. The CDR3 loop spans 15 amino acids. Trimming shortened V by 4 bases and J by 7 bases, and 17 bases separated the two germline ends. Written as DNA, the CDR3 is TGTGCCAGCAGCTCCCCTGCATCCGGGGTAAATGAGCAGTTCTTC. This translates into CASSSPASGVNEQFF.

In its sample, this clone is medium-sized. The chain combines TRBV10-3 with TRBJ2-2; 9 bases line up with TRBD2. V shed 6 bases and J 0 bases; nucleotides not matched to a gene: 8. The germline gives CDR1 ENHRY, CDR2 SYGVKD. The CDR3 length is 17 residues. The CDR3 DNA sequence: TGTGCCATCAGGGAAACACTAGCGGGCGCGAACACCGGGGAGCTGTTTTTT. Translation gives CAIRETLAGANTGELFF.